The TCR beta chain described here comes from a study of early T cells in non-severe SARS-CoV-2 infection. Study findings and constraints: VDJdb matching skewed toward anti-spike CD8 responses, missing private and CD4 specificities.

This clonotype was counted many times. Its antigen is undetermined. cDNA molecules, individually, were tagged with unique molecular identifiers. TCRdb processed the 5' RACE reads anew with MiXCR; each CDR3 protein has one entry. The profile shows fewer than 80,000 distinct CDR3 sequences, roughly a tenth of them singletons. The CDR3 consists of 12 residues. Per germline, CDR1 SQVTM and CDR2 ANQGSEA. V gave up 4 bases and J gave up 6 bases, with 13 bases separating them. Sequencing used whole blood. This chain uses TRBV29-1 with TRBJ2-7; D call uncertain. This receptor was obtained from an adult who was a healthcare worker with PCR-confirmed SARS-CoV-2 infection or an uninfected control (not recorded which). CDR3 region: CSVATPAGEQYF. In DNA form, the CDR3 reads TGCAGCGTTGCCACTCCAGCAGGCGAGCAGTACTTC.